These T cell receptor beta chains were read from a single sample in a study of blood T cell repertoires in COVID-19. The method was immunoSEQ multiplex PCR; TCRdb's version includes in-frame clones alone and lacks a portion of them. The repertoire holds some 180,000 clones, with about 90% as singletons. The specimen was peripheral blood. The receptors shown here come from a man aged 70-80 years with active or convalescent COVID-19. The CDR3 runs from the conserved cysteine through the conserved F or W. D genes are given only for firm matches. Expanded clones are given a class, and other clones once, few, many or no size at all.

>-|TRBD1|TRBJ1-6|TRBV5-4
TGTGCCAGCAGCTTAGGGGGCCTGACCAATTCACCCCTCCACTTT
CASSLGGLTNSPLHF
>once|-|TRBJ2-7|TRBV3-1/TRBV3-2
TGTGCCAGCAGCCCTGGAGCCGCTCGCTACGAGCAGTACTTC
CASSPGAARYEQYF
>-|TRBD1|TRBJ2-1|TRBV19
TGTGCCAGTAGTCCCCCCTCAGGGGGCCGTCGGGATAAACAGTTCTTC
CASSPPSGGRRDKQFF
>-|-|TRBJ2-5|TRBV7-8
TGTGCCAGCAGCCCGCGGGAGACCCAGTACTTC
CASSPRETQYF
>-|-|TRBJ1-2|TRBV11-2
TGTGCCAGCAGGCCCCCGCGGGGATTGAGCTACACCTTC
CASRPPRGLSYTF
>-|TRBD2|TRBJ2-3|TRBV5-1
TGCGCCAGCAGCTTCCTAGCGGGGGGGCAGGATACGCAGTATTTT
CASSFLAGGQDTQYF
>few|-|TRBJ2-5|TRBV7-2
TGTGCCAGCAGCTTCAATGGAGGAGGGGAGACCCAGTACTTC
CASSFNGGGETQYF
>-|TRBD2|TRBJ2-1|TRBV10-3
TGTGCCATCAGCTTAGTCCGGGAGGCCAATGAGCAGTTCTTC
CAISLVREANEQFF
>-|-|TRBJ2-7|TRBV11-2
TGTGCCAGCAGCTTAGAGATAGCCGGGTACGAGCAGTACTTC
CASSLEIAGYEQYF
>-|-|TRBJ2-3|TRBV15
TGTGCCACCAGCAGAGGAAACAGGGAGTTGGCAGATACGCAGTATTTT
CATSRGNRELADTQYF
>-|TRBD1|TRBJ1-2|TRBV28
TGTGCCAGCAGTTTGGACAGGGACTATGGCTACACCTTC
CASSLDRDYGYTF
>-|TRBD1|TRBJ2-7|TRBV5-1
TGCGCCAGCCGCGCGCCGGACAGGGGATCCTACGAGCAGTACTTC
CASRAPDRGSYEQYF
>-|TRBD1|TRBJ1-2|TRBV18
TGTGCCAGCTCACCCTCCGCAGGACAGGGACCGTTGTATGGCTACACCTTC
CASSPSAGQGPLYGYTF
>-|TRBD2|TRBJ2-5|TRBV25-1
TGTGCCAGCAAGTCAGCTAGCGGGACTCAAGAGACCCAGTACTTC
CASKSASGTQETQYF
>once|TRBD1|TRBJ1-5|TRBV15
TGTGCCACCAGCAGAGCTCCTACAGGGGCGGGGTATCAGCCCCAGCATTTT
CATSRAPTGAGYQPQHF
>-|TRBD1|TRBJ1-3|TRBV5-1
TGCGCCAGCAGCGTCGGGACAGCGACGAACACCATATATTTT
CASSVGTATNTIYF
>-|-|TRBJ2-6|TRBV27
TGTGCCAGCGCTCCCCAGCTAGGGAGCTCTGGGGCCAACGTCCTGACTTTC
CASAPQLGSSGANVLTF
>-|TRBD1|TRBJ1-5|TRBV6-5
TGTGCCAGCAGTCCCGACAGGGCGGGCAATCAGCCCCAGCATTTT
CASSPDRAGNQPQHF
>-|-|TRBJ2-1|TRBV5-1
TGCGCCAGCACCAGAAGTGGGAGCTCCTACAATGAGCAGTTCTTC
CASTRSGSSYNEQFF
>few|-|TRBJ2-3|TRBV19
TGTGCCAGTAGTATAGCTCTTAGCACAGATACGCAGTATTTT
CASSIALSTDTQYF
>few|-|TRBJ1-1|TRBV19
TGTGCCAGTAGTAACAGGGTTGGGACTGAAGCTTTCTTT
CASSNRVGTEAFF
>once|TRBD2|TRBJ2-1|TRBV11-3
TGTGCCAGCAGCTCCGGAGCGGGACTAGCGGGGGGGCTCTACAATGAGCAGTTCTTC
CASSSGAGLAGGLYNEQFF
>-|-|TRBJ1-3|TRBV19
TGTGCCAGTAGTATTGTCGGGAGCGGAAACACCATATATTTT
CASSIVGSGNTIYF
>-|TRBD1|TRBJ1-6|TRBV7-8
TGTGCCAGCACCCGGGACAGGGCCCATAATTCACCCCTCCACTTT
CASTRDRAHNSPLHF
>-|TRBD2|TRBJ2-1|TRBV19
TGTGCCAGTAGTAAACACCGGGACTACCCTTACAATGAGCAGTTCTTC
CASSKHRDYPYNEQFF
>-|-|TRBJ1-5|TRBV18
TGTGCCAGCTCAGCCGACAGAGATCAGCCCCAGCATTTT
CASSADRDQPQHF
>-|-|TRBJ2-1|TRBV9
TGTGCCAGCAGCGCCCCCAAACAGCTCCAAAGCTCCTACAATGAGCAGTTCTTC
CASSAPKQLQSSYNEQFF
>-|-|TRBJ1-1|TRBV6-5
TGTGCCAGCAACCCAGGGAACTCTCCTGAAGCTTTCTTT
CASNPGNSPEAFF
>-|-|TRBJ1-1|TRBV28
TGTGCCAGCAGTTTACCCGCAAGGCGTCTCACTCCACTAAACACTGAAGCTTTCTTT
CASSLPARRLTPLNTEAFF
>-|-|TRBJ1-1|TRBV11-2
TGTGCCAGCAGCTTATGGAGTGTAGGAGGGGCCGCGGTCACTGAAGCTTTCTTT
CASSLWSVGGAAVTEAFF
>-|-|TRBJ1-1|TRBV5-1
TGCGCCAGCAGCTTACTACAGGGTCCGACTGAAGCTTTCTTT
CASSLLQGPTEAFF
>-|TRBD1|TRBJ1-5|TRBV6-2/TRBV6-3
TGTGCCAGCAGCTGGGACAGGGGCAATCAGCCCCAGCATTTT
CASSWDRGNQPQHF
>-|TRBD2|TRBJ2-7|TRBV30
TGTGCCTGGAGCTTTGGCGGGGGAGGAAGCCCCTACGAGCAGTACTTC
CAWSFGGGGSPYEQYF
>-|TRBD2|TRBJ2-1|TRBV6-5
TGTGCCAGCACCTCCGGCGGGGGGGCTTACAATGAGCAGTTCTTC
CASTSGGGAYNEQFF
>-|-|TRBJ2-2|TRBV11-2
TGTGCCAGCAGCTTAGTGAGGGCCGGGGAGCTGTTTTTT
CASSLVRAGELFF
>-|-|TRBJ1-2|TRBV4-3
TGCGCCAGCAGCCAAGATAACAGGGATCACTATGGCTACACCTTC
CASSQDNRDHYGYTF
>-|-|TRBJ1-1|TRBV6-5
TGTGCCAGCCTGCGGGGGATCACTGAAGCTTTCTTT
CASLRGITEAFF
>-|TRBD2|TRBJ2-3|TRBV4-3
TGCGCCAGCAGCCCCGGGGGGGCTGGCACAGATACGCAGTATTTT
CASSPGGAGTDTQYF
>once|-|TRBJ2-5|TRBV2
TGTGCCAGCAGTGAGGAACAGGGGAGGAAGACCCAGTACTTC
CASSEEQGRKTQYF
>-|TRBD1|TRBJ2-6|TRBV6-2/TRBV6-3
TGTGCCAGCAGTCTCGAGAAGGGACAGGGGGCTTTGAGTGGGGCCAACGTCCTGACTTTC
CASSLEKGQGALSGANVLTF
>-|-|TRBJ2-1|TRBV4-3
TGCGCCAGCAGCCAAGCAGCGGGCAGGGCGTACAATGAGCAGTTCTTC
CASSQAAGRAYNEQFF
>-|-|TRBJ2-1|TRBV15
TGTGCCACCAGCAGAGCGGGTAGCTTGCATGAGCAGTTCTTC
CATSRAGSLHEQFF
>once|-|TRBJ1-1|TRBV4-3
TGCGCCAGCAGTGGGCGAGGGCCCACTGAAGCTTTCTTT
CASSGRGPTEAFF
>-|-|TRBJ1-1|TRBV2
TGTGCCAGCAGTGAAGGAGCAGGCGCTGTCACTGAAGCTTTCTTT
CASSEGAGAVTEAFF
>-|TRBD1|TRBJ1-1|TRBV20-1
TGCAGTCAGGGGGGAACTGAAGCTTTCTTT
CSQGGTEAFF
>-|TRBD1|TRBJ2-7|TRBV6-5
TGTGCCAGCAGGGGGTGGGGGACAGGGTTGAGCGAGCAGTACTTC
CASRGWGTGLSEQYF
>-|TRBD2|TRBJ2-7|TRBV10-3
TGTGCCATCAGAGGGACTAGCGGGAGACAGTACGAGCAGTACTTC
CAIRGTSGRQYEQYF
>-|-|TRBJ1-5|TRBV6-1
TGTGCCAGCAGTGAAACGGGGGAGGGCAATCAGCCCCAGCATTTT
CASSETGEGNQPQHF
>-|-|TRBJ2-3|TRBV29-1
TGCAGCGTTGATCGAGGCACAGATACGCAGTATTTT
CSVDRGTDTQYF
>-|TRBD2|TRBJ2-3|TRBV14
TGTGCCAGCAGCCAAGACAGGGACTACCTGAGGGTGCAGTATTTT
CASSQDRDYLRVQYF
>-|-|TRBJ1-2|TRBV11-2
TGTGCCAGCAGCCCCTACTTGACAGGTCCCTATGGCTACACCTTC
CASSPYLTGPYGYTF
>-|-|TRBJ2-5|TRBV10-2
TGCGCCAGCAGGGCAGGGGGGGAGACCCAGTACTTC
CASRAGGETQYF
>-|-|TRBJ2-7|TRBV18
TGTGCCAGCTCACCAGGGGGCCGGGGTCGCTACGAGCAGTACTTC
CASSPGGRGRYEQYF
>-|-|TRBJ2-5|TRBV27
TGTGCCAGCAGTTTTCTGGGCAGACAAGAGACCCAGTACTTC
CASSFLGRQETQYF
>-|-|TRBJ1-5|TRBV7-8
TGTGCCAGCAGCCCAGGCGGGGGGCAAAGCAATCAGCCCCAGCATTTT
CASSPGGGQSNQPQHF